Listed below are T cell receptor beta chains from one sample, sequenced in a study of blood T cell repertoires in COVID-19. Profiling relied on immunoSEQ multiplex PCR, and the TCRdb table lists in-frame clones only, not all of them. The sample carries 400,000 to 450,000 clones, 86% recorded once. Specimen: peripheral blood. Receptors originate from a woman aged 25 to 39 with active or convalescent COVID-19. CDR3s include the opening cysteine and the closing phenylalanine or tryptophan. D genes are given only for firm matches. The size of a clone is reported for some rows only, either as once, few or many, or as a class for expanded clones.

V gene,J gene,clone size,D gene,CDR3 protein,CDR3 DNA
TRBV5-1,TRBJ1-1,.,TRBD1,CASSLETVKGASNTEAFF,TGCGCCAGCAGCTTGGAGACGGTGAAGGGGGCTTCGAACACTGAAGCTTTCTTT
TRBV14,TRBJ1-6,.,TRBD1,CASRDRVNSPLHF,TGTGCCAGTCGGGACAGGGTAAATTCACCCCTCCACTTT
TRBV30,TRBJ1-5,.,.,CAWSEGDSNQPQHF,TGTGCCTGGAGCGAGGGGGACAGCAATCAGCCCCAGCATTTT
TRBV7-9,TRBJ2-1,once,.,CASSLGSLASSYNEQFF,TGTGCCAGCAGCTTGGGTTCCCTAGCGTCGTCCTACAATGAGCAGTTCTTC
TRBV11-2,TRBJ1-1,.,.,CASSLDRFGHRNPEAFF,TGTGCCAGCAGCTTAGATCGTTTCGGACACCGGAACCCTGAAGCTTTCTTT
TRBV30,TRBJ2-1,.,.,CAWSVRANEQFF,TGTGCCTGGAGTGTACGAGCCAATGAGCAGTTCTTC
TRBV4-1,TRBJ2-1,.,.,CASSHAGANNEQFF,TGCGCCAGCAGCCATGCGGGGGCCAACAATGAGCAGTTCTTC
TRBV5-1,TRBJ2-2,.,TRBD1,CASSERPGQGYTGELFF,TGCGCCAGCAGCGAGCGACCGGGACAGGGGTACACCGGGGAGCTGTTTTTT
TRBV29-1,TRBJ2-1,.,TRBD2,CSASGLAGGSYNEQFF,TGCAGCGCCTCAGGACTAGCGGGGGGCTCCTACAATGAGCAGTTCTTC
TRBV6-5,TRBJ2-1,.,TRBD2,CASTSLAGVYNEQFF,TGTGCCAGCACCTCCCTAGCGGGAGTTTACAATGAGCAGTTCTTC
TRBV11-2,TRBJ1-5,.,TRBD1,CASSLEQGVHQPQHF,TGTGCCAGCAGCTTAGAACAGGGGGTGCATCAGCCCCAGCATTTT
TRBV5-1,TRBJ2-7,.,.,CASSLGGFSLYEQYF,TGCGCCAGCAGCTTGGGAGGGTTCAGTTTGTACGAGCAGTACTTC
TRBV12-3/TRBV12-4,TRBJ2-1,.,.,CASSLLGVHEQFF,TGTGCCAGCAGTTTATTAGGGGTTCATGAGCAGTTCTTC
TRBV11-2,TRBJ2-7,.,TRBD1,CASSLDVWGQGYVQYF,TGTGCCAGCAGCTTAGATGTGTGGGGACAGGGGTATGTGCAGTACTTC
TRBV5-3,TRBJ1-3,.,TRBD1,CARYPWTGAGNTIYF,TGTGCCAGATACCCCTGGACAGGGGCCGGAAACACCATATATTTT
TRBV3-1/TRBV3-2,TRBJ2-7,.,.,CASSYREEQYF,TGTGCCAGCAGCTATAGGGAGGAGCAGTACTTC
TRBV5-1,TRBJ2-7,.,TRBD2,CASSLDGTSNHEQYF,TGCGCCAGCAGCTTGGACGGGACTAGCAACCACGAGCAGTACTTC
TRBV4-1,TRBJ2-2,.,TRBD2,CASSHPRLAVNTGELFF,TGCGCCAGCAGCCACCCCCGACTAGCGGTGAACACCGGGGAGCTGTTTTTT
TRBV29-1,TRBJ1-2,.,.,CSVGGYGYTF,TGCAGCGTAGGGGGCTATGGCTACACCTTC
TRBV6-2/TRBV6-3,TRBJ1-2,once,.,CASSYLGTGVYGYTF,TGTGCCAGCAGTTACCTGGGGACTGGGGTTTATGGCTACACCTTC
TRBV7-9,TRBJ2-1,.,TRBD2,CASSLSGTVGEQFF,TGTGCCAGCAGCTTAAGCGGGACCGTGGGTGAGCAGTTCTTC
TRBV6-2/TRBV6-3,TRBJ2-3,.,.,CASSKTGSATQYF,TGTGCCAGCAGTAAGACTGGTTCGGCTACGCAGTATTTT
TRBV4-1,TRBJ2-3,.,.,CASSQERKSTDTQYF,TGCGCCAGCAGCCAGGAGCGGAAAAGCACAGATACGCAGTATTTT
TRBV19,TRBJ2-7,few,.,CASSMKTNYEQYF,TGTGCCAGTAGTATGAAGACTAACTACGAGCAGTACTTC
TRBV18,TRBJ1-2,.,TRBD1,CASSQGQADGYTF,TGTGCCAGCTCACAGGGACAGGCGGATGGCTACACCTTC
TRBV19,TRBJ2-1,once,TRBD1,CASSSRTGGGEQFF,TGTGCCAGTAGTAGCAGGACAGGGGGCGGTGAGCAGTTCTTC
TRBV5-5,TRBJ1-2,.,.,CASSLAANYGYTF,TGTGCCAGCAGCTTGGCGGCTAACTATGGCTACACCTTC
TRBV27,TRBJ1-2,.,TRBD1,CASSDRALRGYTF,TGTGCCAGCAGCGACAGGGCCTTGAGAGGCTACACCTTC
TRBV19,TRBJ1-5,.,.,CASRWGGVNNQPQHF,TGTGCCAGTAGATGGGGAGGGGTTAACAATCAGCCCCAGCATTTT
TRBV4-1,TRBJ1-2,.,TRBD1,CASSTSGGLDGYTF,TGCGCCAGCAGCACCTCAGGGGGTCTGGATGGCTACACCTTC
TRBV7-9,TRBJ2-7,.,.,CASSLSPESSYEQYF,TGTGCCAGCAGCTTATCCCCGGAGAGCTCCTACGAGCAGTACTTC
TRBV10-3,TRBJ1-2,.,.,CAISESGGSIHGYTF,TGTGCCATCAGTGAGTCGGGGGGAAGTATACATGGCTACACCTTC
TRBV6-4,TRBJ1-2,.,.,CASSAVRAAGGGYTF,TGTGCCAGCAGTGCCGTCAGGGCGGCCGGAGGGGGCTACACCTTC
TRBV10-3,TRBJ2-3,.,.,CAISDVANFTDTQYF,TGTGCCATCAGTGATGTAGCTAACTTTACAGATACGCAGTATTTT
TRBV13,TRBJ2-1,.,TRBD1,CASTQTGLYNEQFF,TGTGCCAGCACCCAGACAGGGCTCTACAATGAGCAGTTCTTC
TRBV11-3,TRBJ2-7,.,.,CASSYSGGQGYEQYF,TGTGCCAGCAGCTACTCGGGAGGACAGGGCTACGAGCAGTACTTC
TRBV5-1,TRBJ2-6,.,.,CASSQWTVLTSGANVLTF,TGCGCCAGCAGCCAATGGACAGTCTTAACGTCTGGGGCCAACGTCCTGACTTTC
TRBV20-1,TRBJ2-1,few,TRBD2,CSASQAGGKNNEQFF,TGCAGTGCTAGTCAAGCGGGAGGTAAAAACAATGAGCAGTTCTTC
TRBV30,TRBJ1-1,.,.,CAWKGATQVRAFF,TGTGCCTGGAAGGGAGCGACGCAGGTTCGGGCTTTCTTT
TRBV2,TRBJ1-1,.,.,CASSRQYMNTEAFF,TGTGCCAGCAGTCGACAGTACATGAACACTGAAGCTTTCTTT
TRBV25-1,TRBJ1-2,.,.,CASSADKAPYGYTF,TGTGCCAGCAGTGCTGACAAGGCCCCCTATGGCTACACCTTC
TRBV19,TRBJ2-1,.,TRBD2,CASTASGLAGYNEQFF,TGTGCCAGTACCGCATCGGGATTAGCGGGATACAATGAGCAGTTCTTC
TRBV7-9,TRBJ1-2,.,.,CASSLVAVGAGYTF,TGTGCCAGCAGCTTAGTAGCTGTAGGAGCTGGCTACACCTTC
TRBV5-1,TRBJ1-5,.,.,CASSLAGSADQPQHF,TGCGCCAGCAGCTTGGCCGGGAGTGCGGATCAGCCCCAGCATTTT
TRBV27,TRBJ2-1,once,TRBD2,CASSSPSGGDNEQFF,TGTGCCAGCAGTTCCCCTAGCGGGGGGGACAATGAGCAGTTCTTC
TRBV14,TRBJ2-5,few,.,CASSRGLGETQYF,TGTGCCAGCAGCCGAGGACTGGGGGAGACCCAGTACTTC
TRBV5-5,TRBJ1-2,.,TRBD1,CASSLSWDRAYGYTF,TGTGCCAGCAGCTTGAGTTGGGACAGGGCGTATGGCTACACCTTC
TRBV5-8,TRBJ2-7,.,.,CASSLGGRTETYEQYF,TGTGCCAGCAGCTTGGGGGGCCGGACAGAGACCTACGAGCAGTACTTC
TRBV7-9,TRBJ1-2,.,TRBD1,CASSSGPGQGRLGYTF,TGTGCCAGCAGCTCGGGACCGGGACAGGGTCGTCTTGGCTACACCTTC
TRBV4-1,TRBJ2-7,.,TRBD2,CASSQPGTSFREQYF,TGCGCCAGCAGCCAGCCCGGGACTAGTTTTCGGGAGCAGTACTTC
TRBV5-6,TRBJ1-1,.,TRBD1,CASSTPRDSWRYTEAFF,TGTGCCAGCAGCACGCCCCGGGACAGTTGGCGGTACACTGAAGCTTTCTTT
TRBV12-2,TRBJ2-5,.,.,CASRFPFEETQYF,TGTGCAAGTCGCTTTCCGTTTGAGGAGACCCAGTACTTC
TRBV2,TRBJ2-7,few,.,CASTDTSYEQYF,TGTGCCAGCACGGACACTTCCTACGAGCAGTACTTC
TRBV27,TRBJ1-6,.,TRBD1,CASSFGPGRGRSNSPLHF,TGTGCCAGCAGTTTTGGGCCAGGCAGGGGGCGCTCAAATTCACCCCTCCACTTT
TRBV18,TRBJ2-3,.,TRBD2,CASSPPGGGADTQYF,TGTGCCAGCTCACCACCGGGCGGGGGGGCAGATACGCAGTATTTT